The 5 T cell receptor beta chains reported below all come from one sample, sequenced in a study of blood T cell repertoires in COVID-19. The method was immunoSEQ multiplex PCR; TCRdb's version includes in-frame clones alone and lacks a portion of them. The sample has 180,000 or so clones; 85% to 90% are singletons. What was sequenced was peripheral blood. The receptor set was obtained from a woman older than 75 in a cohort sampled during active or convalescent COVID-19.

CDR3 bases: TGTGCCACCAGTGATGGAAAAGGGACATCCGCGAACACTGAAGCTTTCTTT. Protein sequence: CATSDGKGTSANTEAFF. The V and J genes are TRBV24-1 and TRBJ1-1, with D possibly being TRBD1 (6 bases). V was trimmed by 3 bases and J by 1 base, leaving 17 bases between them. This CDR3 contains 17 residues. CDR1 is KGHDR and CDR2 is SFDVKD in the germline V gene.

V and J are TRBV10-1 and TRBJ2-2; 12 bases are shared with TRBD1. The J segment lost 1 base and the V segment lost 6 bases, leaving 12 bases of the junction unmatched. There are 19 residues in the CDR3. Germline values: CDR1 WNHNN, CDR2 SYGVQD (reference sequence). CDR3 region: CASRENPGTGGLNTGELFF. The CDR3 DNA reads as TGCGCCAGCAGAGAGAACCCAGGGACAGGGGGCCTGAACACCGGGGAGCTGTTTTTT.

The V and J genes are TRBV12-5 and TRBJ2-5, with D possibly being TRBD2 (5 bases). Between the trimmed V and J ends, which lost 6 bases and 1 base, there was a span of 12 bases. The V gene's germline CDR1 is LGHNT and CDR2 FRNRAP. CDR3 length equals 14 residues. The CDR3 reads CASGRVGLQETQYF. CDR3 DNA sequence: TGTGCTAGTGGACGCGTAGGACTCCAAGAGACCCAGTACTTC.

V usage is TRBV5-1 and J usage is TRBJ1-2; D call uncertain. There are 14 residues in the CDR3. Germline V CDR1 and CDR2: SGHRS, YFSETQ. Trimming cost V 5 bases and J 0 bases, with 11 bases left between them. CDR3 in DNA: TGCGCCAGCAGGGAGGACCCAACTAACTATGGCTACACCTTC. Protein product: CASREDPTNYGYTF.

V gene TRBV19 combines with J gene TRBJ1-4; the match to TRBD1 covers 11 bases. The J segment lost 7 bases and the V segment lost 5 bases, leaving 3 bases of the junction unmatched. The CDR3 length is 14 residues. The germline V gene encodes CDR1 LNHDA and CDR2 SQIVND (reference sequence). This chain's CDR3 is CASSLDRGREKLFF. The CDR3 coding sequence is TGTGCCAGTAGTTTGGACAGGGGGCGTGAAAAACTGTTTTTT.